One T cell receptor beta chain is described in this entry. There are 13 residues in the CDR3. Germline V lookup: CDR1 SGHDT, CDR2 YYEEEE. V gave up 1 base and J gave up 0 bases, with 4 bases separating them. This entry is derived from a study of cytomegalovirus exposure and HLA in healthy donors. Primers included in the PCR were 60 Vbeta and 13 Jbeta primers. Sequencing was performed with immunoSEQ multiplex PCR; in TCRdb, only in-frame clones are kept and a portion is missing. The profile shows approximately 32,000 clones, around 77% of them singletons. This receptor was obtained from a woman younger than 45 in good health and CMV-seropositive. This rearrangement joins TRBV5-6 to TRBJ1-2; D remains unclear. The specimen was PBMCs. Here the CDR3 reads CASSLTANYGYTF. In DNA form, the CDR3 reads TGTGCCAGCAGCTTGACAGCTAACTATGGCTACACCTTC.